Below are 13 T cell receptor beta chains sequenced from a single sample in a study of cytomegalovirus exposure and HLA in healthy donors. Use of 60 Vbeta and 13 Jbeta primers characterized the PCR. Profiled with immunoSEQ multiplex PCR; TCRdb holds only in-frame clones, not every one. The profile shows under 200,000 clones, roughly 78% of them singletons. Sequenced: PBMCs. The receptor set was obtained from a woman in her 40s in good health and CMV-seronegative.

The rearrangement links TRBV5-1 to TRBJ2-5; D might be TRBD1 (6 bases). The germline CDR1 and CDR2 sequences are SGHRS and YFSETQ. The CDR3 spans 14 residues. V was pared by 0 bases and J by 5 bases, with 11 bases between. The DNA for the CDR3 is TGCGCCAGCAGCTTGGATACAGGGTGGGAGACCCAGTACTTC. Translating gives CASSLDTGWETQYF.

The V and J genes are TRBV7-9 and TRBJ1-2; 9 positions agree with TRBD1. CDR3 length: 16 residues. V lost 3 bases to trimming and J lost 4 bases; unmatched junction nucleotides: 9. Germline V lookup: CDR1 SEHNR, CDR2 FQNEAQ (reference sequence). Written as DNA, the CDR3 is TGTGCCAGCAGCTTGGGAGCTCCGGACAGGGGCTATGGCTACACCTTC. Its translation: CASSLGAPDRGYGYTF.

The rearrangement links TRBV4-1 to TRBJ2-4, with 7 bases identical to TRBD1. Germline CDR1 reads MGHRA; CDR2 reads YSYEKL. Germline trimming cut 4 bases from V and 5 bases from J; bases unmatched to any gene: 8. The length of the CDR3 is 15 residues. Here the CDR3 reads CASSRLQGIENIQYF. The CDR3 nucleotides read TGCGCCAGCAGCCGGTTACAGGGGATAGAAAACATTCAGTACTTC.

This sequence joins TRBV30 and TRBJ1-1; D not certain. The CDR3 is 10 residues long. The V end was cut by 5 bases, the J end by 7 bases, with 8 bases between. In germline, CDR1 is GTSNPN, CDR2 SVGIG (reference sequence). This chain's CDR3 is CAWARCEAFF. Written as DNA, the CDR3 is TGTGCCTGGGCTAGGTGTGAAGCTTTCTTT.

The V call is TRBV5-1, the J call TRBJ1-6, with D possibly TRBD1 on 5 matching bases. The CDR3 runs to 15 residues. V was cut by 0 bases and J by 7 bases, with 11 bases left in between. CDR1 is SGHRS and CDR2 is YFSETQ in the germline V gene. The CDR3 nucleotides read TGCGCCAGCAGCTTGGGGCAGGGCCGGAATTCACCCCTCCACTTT. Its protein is CASSLGQGRNSPLHF.

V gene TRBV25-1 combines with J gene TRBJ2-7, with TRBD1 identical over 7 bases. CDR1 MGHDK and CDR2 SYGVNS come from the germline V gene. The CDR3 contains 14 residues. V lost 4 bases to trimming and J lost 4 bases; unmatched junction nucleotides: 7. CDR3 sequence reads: CASSVWDREYEQYF. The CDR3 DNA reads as TGTGCCAGCAGTGTTTGGGACAGAGAGTACGAGCAGTACTTC.

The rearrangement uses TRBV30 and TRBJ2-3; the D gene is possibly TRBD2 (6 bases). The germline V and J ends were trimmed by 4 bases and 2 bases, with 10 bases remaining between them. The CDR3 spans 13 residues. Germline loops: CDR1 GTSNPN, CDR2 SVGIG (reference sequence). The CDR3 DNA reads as TGTGCCTGGATACCTAGCGACACAGATACGCAGTATTTT. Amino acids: CAWIPSDTDTQYF.

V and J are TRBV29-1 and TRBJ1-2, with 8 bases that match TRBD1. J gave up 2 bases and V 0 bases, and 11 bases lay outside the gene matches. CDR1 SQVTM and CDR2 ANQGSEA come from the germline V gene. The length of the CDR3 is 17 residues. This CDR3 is CSVEDGDRPYRNYGYTF. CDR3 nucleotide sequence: TGCAGCGTTGAAGATGGGGACAGGCCATATAGAAACTATGGCTACACCTTC.

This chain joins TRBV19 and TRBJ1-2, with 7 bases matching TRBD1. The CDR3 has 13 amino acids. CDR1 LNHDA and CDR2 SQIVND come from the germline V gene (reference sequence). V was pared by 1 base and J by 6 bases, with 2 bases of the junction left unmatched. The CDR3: CASSIGTGDGYTF. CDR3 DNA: TGTGCCAGTAGTATAGGGACAGGTGATGGCTACACCTTC.

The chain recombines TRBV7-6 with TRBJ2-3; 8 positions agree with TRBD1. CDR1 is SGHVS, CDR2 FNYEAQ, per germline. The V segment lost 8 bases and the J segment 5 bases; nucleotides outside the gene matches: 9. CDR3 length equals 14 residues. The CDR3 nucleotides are TGTGCCAGCTCGAAGGACAGGGCCATAGATACGCAGTATTTT. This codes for CASSKDRAIDTQYF.

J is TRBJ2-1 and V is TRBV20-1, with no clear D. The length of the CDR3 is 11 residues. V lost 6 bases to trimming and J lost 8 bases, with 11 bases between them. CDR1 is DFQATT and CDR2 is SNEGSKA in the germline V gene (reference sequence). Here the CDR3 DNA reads TGCAGTGCCCTCCAGTTCGATGAGCAGTTCTTC. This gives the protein CSALQFDEQFF.

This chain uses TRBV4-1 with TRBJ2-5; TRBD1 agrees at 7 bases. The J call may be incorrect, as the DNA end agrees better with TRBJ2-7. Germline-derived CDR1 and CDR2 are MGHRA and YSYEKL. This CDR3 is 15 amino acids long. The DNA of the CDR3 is TGCGCCAGCAGCCTTACTTGGCAGGGGGAAGGCGAGCAGTACTTC. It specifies CASSLTWQGEGEQYF.

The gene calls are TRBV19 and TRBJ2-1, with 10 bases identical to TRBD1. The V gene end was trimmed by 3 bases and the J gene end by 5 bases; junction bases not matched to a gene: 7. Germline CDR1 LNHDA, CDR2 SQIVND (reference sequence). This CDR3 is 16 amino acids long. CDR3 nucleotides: TGTGCCAGTAGTATCCGGCCCGGACAGGGGGACAATGAGCAGTTCTTC. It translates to CASSIRPGQGDNEQFF.